This T cell receptor (beta chain) is drawn from a study of blood T cell repertoires in COVID-19. Study-wide background: Samples of COVID-19 (acute and convalescent) were obtained from the United States, Italy and Spain. Nucleic acid was either cDNA or gDNA, and it came from T cells, B-cell-depleted T cells, or PBMCs.

Assay: immunoSEQ multiplex PCR; the TCRdb copy retains only in-frame clones and omits some. The sample contains 150,000 to 200,000 clones, roughly 84% of which appear only once. V lost 3 bases and J lost 1, with 13 bases in between. The CDR3 has 15 amino acids. From germline, CDR1 is SGHTA and CDR2 FQGNSA. The receptor was isolated from a woman of 80 years or more with acute or convalescent COVID-19. The genes are TRBV7-2 and TRBJ2-7; no reliable D call. Material: peripheral blood. The DNA of the CDR3 is TGTGCCAGCAGCTTCGTGGCGGAGCGATCCTACGAGCAGTACTTC. As protein: CASSFVAERSYEQYF. Looking up the rest from reference TRBV7-2 and TRBJ2-7 gives the full variable domain: GAGVSQSPSNKVTEKGKDVELRCDPISGHTALYWYRQSLGQGLEFLIYFQGNSAPDKSGLPSDRFSAERTGGSVSTLTIQRTQQEDSAVYLCASSFVAERSYEQYFGPGTRLTVT.